Below, 27 T cell receptor beta chains from the same sample are listed, as sequenced in a study of T-cell memory formation after mild COVID-19. TCRdb passed the 5' RACE reads through MiXCR, listing each CDR3 protein once. The sample includes 300,000 to 400,000 distinct CDR3 sequences, under 25% seen only once; the top ten take about 12%. The sequenced sample was PBMCs or a T cell subset sorted from them (not recorded which). Source of these receptors: an adult woman who had mild COVID-19 (a few samples of this study predate the infection). Cell type and time point are not known.

The chain is built from TRBV4-2 and TRBJ2-7, with 7 bases identical to TRBD2. J gave up 3 bases and V 0 bases, and 8 bases lay outside the gene matches. This CDR3 has 16 residues. Germline loops: CDR1 LGHNA, CDR2 YNFKEQ. CDR3 coding DNA: TGTGCCAGCAGCCAAGAGTCCACTAGCGTGGTCTACGAGCAGTACTTC. Protein: CASSQESTSVVYEQYF.

The sample holds a few counts of this clonotype. The chain joins TRBV6-1 to TRBJ2-4; D unclear. Trimming removed 2 bases at V and 1 base at J, with 9 bases between. The CDR3 extends over 15 amino acids. CDR1 MNHNS and CDR2 SASEGT come from the germline V gene. CDR3 in DNA: TGTGCCAGCAGTGAACCCATTCCCGCCAAAAACATTCAGTACTTC. Translating it yields CASSEPIPAKNIQYF.

The chain carries TRBV9 and TRBJ2-7; 9 bases are shared with TRBD2. Per the germline V gene, CDR1 is SGDLS and CDR2 is YYNGEE. CDR3 length equals 14 residues. V shed 4 bases and J 4 bases; nucleotides not matched to a gene: 6. The CDR3 DNA is TGTGCCAGCAGCCCAGGCAGCGGGGGGTACGAGCAGTACTTC. Translation gives CASSPGSGGYEQYF.

The rearrangement links TRBV4-1 to TRBJ2-4; TRBD1 matches at 8 bases. The CDR3 is 16 residues long. V lost 4 bases and J lost 0; bases outside the gene matches: 5. Germline lookup yields CDR1 MGHRA and CDR2 YSYEKL. The CDR3 reads CASSLQGDLAKNIQYF. DNA of the CDR3: TGCGCCAGCAGCCTACAGGGGGACCTAGCCAAAAACATTCAGTACTTC.

This clonotype was recorded many times. This chain links TRBV3-1 with TRBJ1-2; no reliable D call. This CDR3 is 19 amino acids long. The V and J ends lost 3 bases and 0 bases respectively, with 23 bases between them. Germline loops: CDR1 LGHDT, CDR2 YNNKEL (reference sequence). As DNA, the CDR3 is TGTGCCAGCAGCCAGTTAGTCGGGCAAACTGCCGATCCTAACTATGGCTACACCTTC. Amino acid sequence: CASSQLVGQTADPNYGYTF. The variable domain in full, completed from reference TRBV3-1 and TRBJ1-2, reads DTAVSQTPKYLVTQMGNDKSIKCEQNLGHDTMYWYKQDSKKFLKIMFSYNNKELIINETVPNRFSPKSPDKAHLNLHINSLELGDSAVYFCASSQLVGQTADPNYGYTFGSGTRLTVV.

This clonotype was counted only a few times. The chain links TRBV29-1 to TRBJ2-3; D gene uncertain. Germline V gene sequence: CDR1 SQVTM, CDR2 ANQGSEA. With 4 bases removed from V and 1 base from J, the gap between germline ends came to 12 bases. The CDR3 covers 14 residues. The CDR3 DNA follows: TGCAGCGTTGGGCTCCCCATCGGCACAGATACGCAGTATTTT. Translation gives CSVGLPIGTDTQYF.

The chain couples TRBV9 to TRBJ2-1; D possibly matches TRBD1 or TRBD2 (5 bases each). From germline, CDR1 is SGDLS and CDR2 YYNGEE. The CDR3 contains 13 residues. Trimming left V 0 bases short and J 7 bases short, with 8 bases between. CDR3 nucleotides: TGTGCCAGCAGCGTAGCGGGGCCGAATGAGCAGTTCTTC. As protein: CASSVAGPNEQFF.

V and J are TRBV11-2 and TRBJ1-1; D unresolved. V lost 6 bases to trimming and J lost 9 bases, with 23 bases between them. Germline values: CDR1 SGHAT, CDR2 FQNNGV. This CDR3 is built from 15 residues. Written as DNA, the CDR3 is TGTGCCAGCAGTCAATACACCCGCCGGGGAGTCCAAGCTTTCTTT. As protein: CASSQYTRRGVQAFF. Variable domain in full (rest from reference TRBV11-2 and TRBJ1-1): EAGVAQSPRYKIIEKRQSVAFWCNPISGHATLYWYQQILGQGPKLLIQFQNNGVVDDSQLPKDRFSAERLKGVDSTLKIQPAKLEDSAVYLCASSQYTRRGVQAFFGQGTRLTVV.

The chain carries TRBV7-8 and TRBJ1-4; tentatively, D is TRBD1 (6 bases). Germline V CDR1 and CDR2: SGHVS, FQNEAQ. The CDR3 totals 14 residues. V gave up 5 bases and J gave up 7 bases, with 14 bases separating them. The CDR3 spells CASSTRDIGEKLFF. CDR3 sequence (DNA): TGTGCCAGCAGCACCCGGGACATAGGTGAAAAACTGTTTTTT.

The V call is TRBV20-1, the J call TRBJ2-3; 13 bases match TRBD2. The CDR3 contains 17 residues. V gave up 0 bases and J gave up 4 bases; unmatched junction bases: 7. Germline V gene sequence: CDR1 DFQATT, CDR2 SNEGSKA (reference sequence). The CDR3 DNA follows: TGCAGTGCTAGAGACCCCGGGACTAGCGGGACCCCAGATACGCAGTATTTT. Residues: CSARDPGTSGTPDTQYF.

The chain recombines TRBV9 with TRBJ2-5; D call uncertain. The CDR3 spans 16 residues. Germline-derived CDR1 and CDR2 are SGDLS and YYNGEE. V was shortened by 0 bases and J by 4 bases, with 16 bases between the two germline ends. The CDR3 region is CASSVAPTRFRETQYF. CDR3 DNA: TGTGCCAGCAGCGTAGCTCCGACCCGTTTTAGAGAGACCCAGTACTTC. Full variable domain (outside the CDR3, taken from reference TRBV9 and TRBJ2-5): DSGVTQTPKHLITATGQRVTLRCSPRSGDLSVYWYQQSLDQGLQFLIQYYNGEERAKGNILERFSAQQFPDLHSELNLSSLELGDSALYFCASSVAPTRFRETQYFGPGTRLLVL.

The V gene is TRBV3-1, the J gene TRBJ2-7; no clear D. Germline V gene lookup returns CDR1 LGHDT and CDR2 YNNKEL (reference sequence). V lost 3 bases to trimming and J lost 2 bases, with 8 bases between them. This CDR3 has 13 residues. In DNA form, the CDR3 reads TGTGCCAGCAGCCAGGCCGGTGCCTACGAGCAGTACTTC. Amino acids: CASSQAGAYEQYF.

This chain links TRBV12-3 or TRBV12-4 with TRBJ2-3, with TRBD2 identical over 10 bases. V lost 8 bases and J lost 0; bases outside the gene matches: 17. The CDR3 extends over 19 amino acids. The CDR3 region is CASGWASGRTSYSTDTQYF. The CDR3 DNA reads TGTGCCAGCGGCTGGGCTAGCGGGAGAACCTCTTATAGCACAGATACGCAGTATTTT.

There are a few counts of this clonotype. V and J are TRBV11-2 and TRBJ2-1; tentatively, D is TRBD2 (5 bases). The CDR3 is 12 residues long. Per the germline V gene, CDR1 is SGHAT and CDR2 is FQNNGV. V was clipped by 5 bases and J by 8 bases, with 10 bases between them. As DNA, the CDR3 is TGTGCCAGCAGCGAGGCCGGGGATGAGCAGTTCTTC. As protein: CASSEAGDEQFF.

This clonotype was seen more than once but under ten times. The chain combines TRBV7-9 with TRBJ1-4; TRBD1 might be the D (5 bases). The V gene's germline CDR1 is SEHNR and CDR2 FQNEAQ (reference sequence). This CDR3 has 16 residues. Trimming cost V 1 base and J 11 bases, with 20 bases left between them. The CDR3: CASSLDPGWGRLKLFF. The CDR3 DNA is TGTGCCAGCAGCTTAGATCCAGGGTGGGGAAGATTGAAACTGTTTTTT. Together with reference TRBV7-9 and TRBJ1-4, the CDR3 gives the full variable domain: DTGVSQNPRHKITKRGQNVTFRCDPISEHNRLYWYRQTLGQGPEFLTYFQNEAQLEKSRLLSDRFSAERPKGSFSTLEIQRTEQGDSAMYLCASSLDPGWGRLKLFFGSGTQLSVL.

The sample holds a few counts of this clonotype. This rearrangement joins TRBV12-3 or TRBV12-4 to TRBJ2-7, with 13 bases that match TRBD2. V was pared by 6 bases and J by 3 bases, with 14 bases of the junction left unmatched. The CDR3 loop spans 18 amino acids. CDR3 amino acids: CASRLRLAGGVQGYEQYF. The DNA for the CDR3 is TGTGCCAGCAGACTCCGACTAGCGGGAGGCGTTCAAGGCTACGAGCAGTACTTC.

J is TRBJ1-5 and V is TRBV9, with unresolved D. The CDR3 consists of 15 residues. Trimming removed 0 bases from V and 5 bases from J, with 12 bases in between. CDR1 is SGDLS and CDR2 is YYNGEE in the germline V gene. CDR3 coding DNA: TGTGCCAGCAGCGTAGCCCCCGACCGCGATCAGCCCCAGCATTTT. Amino acid sequence: CASSVAPDRDQPQHF.

This clonotype was counted only a few times. This chain uses TRBV12-3 or TRBV12-4 with TRBJ1-5; TRBD1 matches at 10 bases. This CDR3 contains 16 residues. The V and J ends lost 5 bases and 1 base, in that order; junction bases with no gene match: 5. The CDR3 region is CASSRDRGSSNQPQHF. The CDR3 nucleotides are TGTGCCAGCAGTCGGGACAGGGGTTCGAGCAATCAGCCCCAGCATTTT.

V usage is TRBV9 and J usage is TRBJ2-2; D may be TRBD1 or TRBD2 (5 bases each). Germline CDR1 reads SGDLS; CDR2 reads YYNGEE. Deletions cut 1 base from V and 7 bases from J, with 11 bases between. The CDR3 runs 14 residues. CDR3 in DNA: TGTGCCAGCAGCGTAAAGGGGACGGGCGGGGAGCTGTTTTTT. Translating it yields CASSVKGTGGELFF.

This clonotype was seen a handful of times. The chain joins TRBV27 to TRBJ2-3; 8 bases map to TRBD1. This CDR3 region has 16 residues. The germline V gene has CDR1 MNHEY and CDR2 SMNVEV (reference sequence). J gave up 3 bases and V 3 bases, and 8 bases lay outside the gene matches. The DNA for the CDR3 is TGTGCCAGCAGTTTCGACAACCGACAGGGGACAGATACGCAGTATTTT. The encoded protein is CASSFDNRQGTDTQYF.

The sample holds a few counts of this clonotype. Here the CDR3 reads CASSLGGNVGSYEQYF. The CDR3 DNA sequence: TGTGCCAGCAGTTTAGGAGGGAATGTGGGATCCTACGAGCAGTACTTC. The rearrangement links TRBV12-3 or TRBV12-4 to TRBJ2-7; D is possibly TRBD2 (5 bases). The CDR3 extends over 16 amino acids. Trimming took 1 base from V and 1 from J, leaving 14 bases between them.

V is TRBV11-3 and J is TRBJ2-1; 10 nucleotides match TRBD1. The V segment lost 3 bases and the J segment 2 bases; nucleotides outside the gene matches: 4. CDR1 and CDR2 from the germline V gene are SGHNT and YENEEA. The CDR3 consists of 16 residues. The CDR3 DNA reads as TGTGCCAGCAGCTTTTACGGGACAGGGGCCTACAATGAGCAGTTCTTC. Encoded protein: CASSFYGTGAYNEQFF.

The sample holds a few counts of this clonotype. The gene calls are TRBV30 and TRBJ1-6, with D unresolved. V shed 6 bases and J shed 10 bases, with 13 bases lying between them. The germline V gene encodes CDR1 GTSNPN and CDR2 SVGIG (reference sequence). This CDR3 has 12 residues. DNA for the CDR3: TGTGCCTGCCTCCTAGGAGGATCACCCCTCCACTTT. This gives the protein CACLLGGSPLHF.

The sample holds a few counts of this clonotype. This sequence joins TRBV12-3 or TRBV12-4 and TRBJ2-1, with D tentatively TRBD1 (5 bases). Trimming shortened V by 3 bases and J by 6 bases, and 9 bases separated the two germline ends. The CDR3 loop spans 13 amino acids. In nucleotides, the CDR3 is TGTGCCAGCAGTTTGGGCAGGGTCAATGAGCAGTTCTTC. It translates to CASSLGRVNEQFF.

Only a few counts were recorded for this clonotype. V usage is TRBV5-1 and J usage is TRBJ1-1; 8 nucleotides match TRBD1. This CDR3 contains 17 residues. Germline V CDR1 and CDR2: SGHRS, YFSETQ. Trimming took 4 bases from V and 3 from J; bases not matched to a gene: 14. The CDR3 reads CASSASDVGQAYTEAFF. The CDR3 nucleotides are TGCGCCAGCAGCGCATCGGATGTGGGACAGGCCTACACTGAAGCTTTCTTT.

This clonotype occurred a few times. This chain connects TRBV12-3 or TRBV12-4 to TRBJ2-1; TRBD2 aligns across 10 bases. The CDR3 loop spans 15 amino acids. Unmatched junction bases numbered 7, after V lost 4 bases and J lost 7 bases. DNA for the CDR3: TGTGCCAGCAGTTACGCTAGCGGGAGTTTTAATGAGCAGTTCTTC. It yields the protein CASSYASGSFNEQFF.

The table lists this clonotype with a few counts. Written as DNA, the CDR3 is TGTGCCAGCAGCTTCTCCGGGACAGGGAATGAAAAACTGTTTTTT. Amino acid sequence: CASSFSGTGNEKLFF. V gene TRBV5-5 combines with J gene TRBJ1-4, with TRBD1 matching over 9 bases. Trimming removed 2 bases from V and 5 bases from J; junction bases left unmatched: 4. The germline CDR1 and CDR2 sequences are SGHKS and YYEKEE (reference sequence). The CDR3 contains 15 residues.